The rows below give T cell receptor beta chains drawn from one sample of a study. MiXCR, applied by TCRdb to the 5' RACE reads, yields one record per CDR3 protein. This sample yields about 5,400 distinct CDR3 sequences, of which around half are seen a single time; approximately 3.9% belongs to the top ten. Material for sequencing was memory CD4+ T cells sorted from blood. The receptor set was obtained from a female donor with breast cancer. Both conserved end residues are part of each CDR3. Each record gives: clone size, V gene, J gene, D gene, CDR3 DNA, CDR3 protein. The D gene is left open where the match is weak. The size of a clone is reported for some rows only, either as once, few or many, or as a class for expanded clones.

clone_size: NA; v_call: TRBV11-2; j_call: TRBJ2-5; d_call: NA; cdr3_nt: TGCGCCAGCAGCTTAGGGTCGGAGACCCAGTACTTC; cdr3_aa: CASSLGSETQYF
clone_size: once; v_call: TRBV9; j_call: TRBJ2-7; d_call: NA; cdr3_nt: TGTGCCAGCAGCGTCGGCGGGATCTCCTACGAGCAGTACTTC; cdr3_aa: CASSVGGISYEQYF
clone_size: NA; v_call: TRBV6-2/TRBV6-3; j_call: TRBJ1-5; d_call: NA; cdr3_nt: TGTGCCAGCAGTGATGGACGGTTTCAGCATTTT; cdr3_aa: CASSDGRFQHF
clone_size: NA; v_call: TRBV6-1; j_call: TRBJ2-5; d_call: TRBD1; cdr3_nt: TGTGCCAGCAGAACCGGGACAGGGTTAGGAGAGACCCAGTACTTC; cdr3_aa: CASRTGTGLGETQYF
clone_size: NA; v_call: TRBV3-1; j_call: TRBJ2-2; d_call: NA; cdr3_nt: TGTGCCAGCAGCCATGGGATGGCCGGGGAGCTGTTTTTT; cdr3_aa: CASSHGMAGELFF
clone_size: once; v_call: TRBV5-6; j_call: TRBJ1-1; d_call: NA; cdr3_nt: TGTGCCAGCAGCTCGGCCGGGACACAACACACTGAAGCTTTCTTT; cdr3_aa: CASSSAGTQHTEAFF
clone_size: NA; v_call: TRBV7-6; j_call: TRBJ2-3; d_call: NA; cdr3_nt: TGTGCCAGCAGCTCGCAGGGGAGAGGAACGCAGTATTTT; cdr3_aa: CASSSQGRGTQYF
clone_size: NA; v_call: TRBV5-1; j_call: TRBJ1-4; d_call: TRBD1; cdr3_nt: TGCGCCAGCAGCTTGGAGACAGGGAGCGATGAAAAACTGTTTTTT; cdr3_aa: CASSLETGSDEKLFF
clone_size: few; v_call: TRBV6-5; j_call: TRBJ2-3; d_call: NA; cdr3_nt: TGTGCCAGCAGTTACTCGTGGGGGGTTAACACAGATACGCAGTATTTT; cdr3_aa: CASSYSWGVNTDTQYF
clone_size: NA; v_call: TRBV7-2; j_call: TRBJ2-3; d_call: NA; cdr3_nt: TGTGCCAGCAGTTGGACAGACGGGCCCCAGTATTTT; cdr3_aa: CASSWTDGPQYF
clone_size: NA; v_call: TRBV6-5; j_call: TRBJ1-2; d_call: NA; cdr3_nt: TGTGCCAGCAGTTACACAGCTAACTATGGCTACACCTTC; cdr3_aa: CASSYTANYGYTF
clone_size: NA; v_call: TRBV6-5; j_call: TRBJ2-5; d_call: NA; cdr3_nt: TGTGCCAGCAGTTCGTTGGCAGGGGCCCGTGAGACCCAGTACTTC; cdr3_aa: CASSSLAGARETQYF
clone_size: few; v_call: TRBV3-1; j_call: TRBJ1-2; d_call: NA; cdr3_nt: TGTGCCAGCAGCCAAGGGGGACGGACTTATGGCTACACCTTC; cdr3_aa: CASSQGGRTYGYTF
clone_size: NA; v_call: TRBV11-3; j_call: TRBJ2-2; d_call: NA; cdr3_nt: TGTGCCACCGTCAGTGACGTAGGGGAGCTGTTTTTT; cdr3_aa: CATVSDVGELFF
clone_size: NA; v_call: TRBV15; j_call: TRBJ2-5; d_call: NA; cdr3_nt: TGTGCCACGGGTAGGGCTAGCCAAGAGACCCAGTACTTC; cdr3_aa: CATGRASQETQYF
clone_size: NA; v_call: TRBV3-1; j_call: TRBJ1-2; d_call: TRBD1; cdr3_nt: TGTGCCAGCAGCCAATTTCGGGCAGGGGGCCTAGGCTATGGCTACACCTTC; cdr3_aa: CASSQFRAGGLGYGYTF
clone_size: NA; v_call: TRBV5-1; j_call: TRBJ1-1; d_call: NA; cdr3_nt: TGCGCCAGCAGCGGACTGGGGGTCATGAACACTGAAGCTTTCTTT; cdr3_aa: CASSGLGVMNTEAFF
clone_size: NA; v_call: TRBV21-1; j_call: TRBJ1-5; d_call: NA; cdr3_nt: TGTGCCAGCAGCGCCCCCGGGACTGATAGCAATCAGCCCCAGCATTTT; cdr3_aa: CASSAPGTDSNQPQHF
clone_size: NA; v_call: TRBV6-2/TRBV6-3; j_call: TRBJ2-7; d_call: NA; cdr3_nt: TGTGCCAGTACGGAAAACGGGAGTCCCTACGAGCAGTACTTC; cdr3_aa: CASTENGSPYEQYF
clone_size: few; v_call: TRBV20-1; j_call: TRBJ1-5; d_call: NA; cdr3_nt: TGCAGTGCCGCCGGACAGCCCAATCAGCCCCAGCATTTT; cdr3_aa: CSAAGQPNQPQHF